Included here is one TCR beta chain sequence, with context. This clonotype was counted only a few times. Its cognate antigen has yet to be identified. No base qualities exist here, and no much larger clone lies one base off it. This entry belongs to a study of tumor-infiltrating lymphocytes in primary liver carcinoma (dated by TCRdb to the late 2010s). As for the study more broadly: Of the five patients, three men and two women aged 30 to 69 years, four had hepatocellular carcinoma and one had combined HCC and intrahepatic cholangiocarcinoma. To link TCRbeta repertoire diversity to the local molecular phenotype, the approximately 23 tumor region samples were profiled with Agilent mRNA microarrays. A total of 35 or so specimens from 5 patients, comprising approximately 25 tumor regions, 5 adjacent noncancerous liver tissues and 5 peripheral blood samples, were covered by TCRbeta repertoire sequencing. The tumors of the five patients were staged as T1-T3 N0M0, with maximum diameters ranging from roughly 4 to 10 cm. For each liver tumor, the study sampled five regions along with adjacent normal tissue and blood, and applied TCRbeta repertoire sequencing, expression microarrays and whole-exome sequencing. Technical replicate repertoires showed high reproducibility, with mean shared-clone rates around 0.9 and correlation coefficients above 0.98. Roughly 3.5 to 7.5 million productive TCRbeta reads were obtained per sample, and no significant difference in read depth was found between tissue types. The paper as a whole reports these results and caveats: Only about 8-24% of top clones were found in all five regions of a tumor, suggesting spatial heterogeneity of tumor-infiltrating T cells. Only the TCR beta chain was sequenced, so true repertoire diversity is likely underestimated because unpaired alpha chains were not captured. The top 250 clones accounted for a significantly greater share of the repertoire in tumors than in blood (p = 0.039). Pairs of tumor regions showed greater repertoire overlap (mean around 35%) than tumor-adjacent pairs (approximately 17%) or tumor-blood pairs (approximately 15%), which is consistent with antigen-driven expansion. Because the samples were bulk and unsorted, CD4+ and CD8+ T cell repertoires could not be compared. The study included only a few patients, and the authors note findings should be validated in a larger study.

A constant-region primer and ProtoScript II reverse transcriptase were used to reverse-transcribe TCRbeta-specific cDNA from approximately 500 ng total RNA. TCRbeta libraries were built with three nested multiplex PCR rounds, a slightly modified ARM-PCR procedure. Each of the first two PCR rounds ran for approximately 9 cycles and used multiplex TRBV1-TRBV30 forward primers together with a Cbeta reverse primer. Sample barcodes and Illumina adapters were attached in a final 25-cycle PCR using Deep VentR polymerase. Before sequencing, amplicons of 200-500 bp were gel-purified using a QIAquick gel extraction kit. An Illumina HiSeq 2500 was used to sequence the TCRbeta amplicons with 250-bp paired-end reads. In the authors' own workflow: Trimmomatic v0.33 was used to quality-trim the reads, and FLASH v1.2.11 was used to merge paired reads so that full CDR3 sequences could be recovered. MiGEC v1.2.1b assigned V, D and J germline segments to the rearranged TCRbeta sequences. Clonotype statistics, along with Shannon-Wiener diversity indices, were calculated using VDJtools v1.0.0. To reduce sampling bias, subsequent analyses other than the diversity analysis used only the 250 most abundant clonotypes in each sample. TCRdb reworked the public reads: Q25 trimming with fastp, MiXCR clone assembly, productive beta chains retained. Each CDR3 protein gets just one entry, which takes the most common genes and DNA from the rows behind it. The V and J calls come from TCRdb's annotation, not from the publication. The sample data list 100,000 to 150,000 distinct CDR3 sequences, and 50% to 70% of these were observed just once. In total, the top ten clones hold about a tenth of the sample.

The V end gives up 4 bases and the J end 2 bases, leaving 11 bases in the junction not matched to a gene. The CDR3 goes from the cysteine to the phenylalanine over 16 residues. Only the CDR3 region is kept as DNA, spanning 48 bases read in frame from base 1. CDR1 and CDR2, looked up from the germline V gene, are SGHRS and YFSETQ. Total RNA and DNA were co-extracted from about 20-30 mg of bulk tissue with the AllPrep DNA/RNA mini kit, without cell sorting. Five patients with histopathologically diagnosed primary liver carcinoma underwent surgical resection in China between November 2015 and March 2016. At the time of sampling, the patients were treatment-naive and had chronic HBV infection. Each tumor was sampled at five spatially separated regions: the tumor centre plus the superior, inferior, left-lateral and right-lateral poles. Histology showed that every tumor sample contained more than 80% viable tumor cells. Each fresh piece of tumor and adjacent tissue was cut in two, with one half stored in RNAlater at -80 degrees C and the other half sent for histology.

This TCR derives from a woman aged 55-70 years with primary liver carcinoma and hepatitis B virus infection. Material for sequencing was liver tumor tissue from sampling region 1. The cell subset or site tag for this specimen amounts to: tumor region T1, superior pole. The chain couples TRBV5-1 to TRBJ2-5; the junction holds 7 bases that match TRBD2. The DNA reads TGCGCCAGCAGCCGAAGCGGGGTAGGACCTCAAGAGACCCAGTACTTC. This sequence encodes CASSRSGVGPQETQYF.